This TCR beta chain is drawn from a study of cytomegalovirus exposure and HLA in healthy donors. Study conclusions and caveats: Reportedly, fewer N-insertions than the approximately 610-donor mean appeared in an Asian-associated ancestry cluster in a later analysis.

The PCR ran on 60 Vbeta and 13 Jbeta primers. Clones were read by immunoSEQ multiplex PCR, and TCRdb kept only the in-frame ones, dropping some. The sample contains approximately 200,000 clones, approximately 78% of which appear only once. The CDR3 covers 17 residues. Germline CDR1 is SGDLS and CDR2 is YYNGEE. V shed 0 bases and J 3 bases; nucleotides not matched to a gene: 6. About this clone itself: The antigen remains undetermined.

The V call is TRBV9, the J call TRBJ2-3; 11 nucleotides match TRBD2. Sequenced input: PBMCs. The receptor comes from a woman aged 45-65 years in good health and CMV-seropositive. The CDR3 protein is CASSVGLAGGETDTQYF. In DNA form, the CDR3 reads TGTGCCAGCAGCGTAGGCCTAGCGGGGGGAGAGACAGATACGCAGTATTTT.